The clone carrying this T cell receptor (beta chain) occurred a few times. One entry per CDR3 protein results from TCRdb running MiXCR on the 5' RACE reads. This sample has fewer than 900,000 distinct CDR3 sequences, with about 20% found just once. The sample comes from a study of identical twins. The V segment lost 6 bases and the J segment 3 bases; nucleotides outside the gene matches: 3. CDR3 length equals 13 residues. These sequences were also reported in another study, on T cells expressing NK-cell markers.

Material for sequencing was PBMCs. V and J are TRBV12-3 or TRBV12-4 and TRBJ1-2; the match to TRBD1 covers 8 bases. The receptor comes from a woman younger than 35 in good health. CDR3 sequence reads: CASSRTGHYGYTF. The CDR3 DNA sequence: TGTGCCAGCAGCCGGACAGGGCACTATGGCTACACCTTC.